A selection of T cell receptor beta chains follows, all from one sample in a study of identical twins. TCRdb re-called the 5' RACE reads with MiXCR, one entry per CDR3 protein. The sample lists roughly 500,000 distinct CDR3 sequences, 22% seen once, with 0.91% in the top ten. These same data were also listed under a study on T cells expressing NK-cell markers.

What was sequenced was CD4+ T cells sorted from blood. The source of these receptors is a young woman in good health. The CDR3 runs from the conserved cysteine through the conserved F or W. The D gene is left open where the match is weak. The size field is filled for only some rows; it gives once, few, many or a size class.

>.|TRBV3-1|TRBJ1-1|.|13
TGTGCCAGCAGCGCCAACCTGGACACTGAAGCTTTCTTT
CASSANLDTEAFF
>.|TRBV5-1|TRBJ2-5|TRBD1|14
TGCGCCAGCAGTGAGGGACAGCTGCAAGAGACCCAGTACTTC
CASSEGQLQETQYF
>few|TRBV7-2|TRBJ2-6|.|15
TGTGCCAGCAGCTTAGCTTCATCGGGGGCCAACGTCCTGACTTTC
CASSLASSGANVLTF
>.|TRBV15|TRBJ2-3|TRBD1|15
TGTGCCACCAGCAGAGAAAGACAGGGGATCGATACGCAGTATTTT
CATSRERQGIDTQYF
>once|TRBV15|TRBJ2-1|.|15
TGTGCCACCAGCAGAGACCCCGGGCGAAACAATGAGCAGTTCTTC
CATSRDPGRNNEQFF
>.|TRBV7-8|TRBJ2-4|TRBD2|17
TGTGCCAGCAGCCCGACCGGGCGGGGGGCGGCCAAAAACATTCAGTACTTC
CASSPTGRGAAKNIQYF
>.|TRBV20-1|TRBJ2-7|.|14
TGCAGTGCTAGATCAGGGGCGGTGGCCTACGAGCAGTACTTC
CSARSGAVAYEQYF
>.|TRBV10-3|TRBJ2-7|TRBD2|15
TGTGCCATCAGTCCAAGCGGGAGGGGGGGTCTGGAGCAGTACTTC
CAISPSGRGGLEQYF
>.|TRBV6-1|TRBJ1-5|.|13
TGTGCCAGCACGGCGGGGTTTGGTCAGCCCCAGCATTTT
CASTAGFGQPQHF
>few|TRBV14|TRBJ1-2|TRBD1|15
TGTGCCAGCAGCCTAGGACAGGCGCTGAACTATGGCTACACCTTC
CASSLGQALNYGYTF
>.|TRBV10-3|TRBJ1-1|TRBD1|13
TGTGCCATCAGTGCAGGGGACAGCACTGAAGCTTTCTTT
CAISAGDSTEAFF
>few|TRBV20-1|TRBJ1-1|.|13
TGCAGTGCTAGAGACTCTACCGGGGGAGAAGCTTTCTTT
CSARDSTGGEAFF
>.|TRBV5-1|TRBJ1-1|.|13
TGCGCCAGCAGCTTGGCCGCAGGGACGGGGGCTTTCTTT
CASSLAAGTGAFF
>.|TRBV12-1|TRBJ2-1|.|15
TGTGCCAGCAGCCCTGGGCTACCCCGATACAATGAGCAGTTCTTC
CASSPGLPRYNEQFF
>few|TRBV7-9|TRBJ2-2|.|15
TGTGCCAGCAGCACCCGACAGGCGGACACCGGGGAGCTGTTTTTT
CASSTRQADTGELFF
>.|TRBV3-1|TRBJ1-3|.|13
TGTGCCAGCGGCCACCGCTCTGGAAACACCATATATTTT
CASGHRSGNTIYF
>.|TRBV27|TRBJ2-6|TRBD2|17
TGTGCCAGCAGTTTCTTAGCGGGAGGAGCAGGGGCCAACGTCCTGACTTTC
CASSFLAGGAGANVLTF
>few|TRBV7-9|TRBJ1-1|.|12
TGTGCCAGCAGCTTTCGTGACCTTGAAGCTTTCTTT
CASSFRDLEAFF
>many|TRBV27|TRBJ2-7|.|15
TGTGCCAGCAGTCCGGGTAGGGTCGGAAGCTACGAGCAGTACTTC
CASSPGRVGSYEQYF
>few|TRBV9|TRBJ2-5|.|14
TGTGCCAGCAGCGCTTCTAGCAGCGGGGAGACCCAGTACTTC
CASSASSSGETQYF
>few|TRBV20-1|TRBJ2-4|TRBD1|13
TGCAGTGCTAGAGCACAGGGGGCGAACATTCAGTACTTC
CSARAQGANIQYF
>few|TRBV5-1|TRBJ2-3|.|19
TGCGCCAGCAGCTTGGGATCTCAAAGGGCGGGGTTTCCCACAGATACGCAGTATTTT
CASSLGSQRAGFPTDTQYF
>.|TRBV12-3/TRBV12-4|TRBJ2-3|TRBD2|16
TGTGCCAGCAGTGTTCGCCCGGGACTAGCGACGGATACGCAGTATTTT
CASSVRPGLATDTQYF
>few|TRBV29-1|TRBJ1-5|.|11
TGCAGCGTTGAACGGGCCCAGCCCCAGCATTTT
CSVERAQPQHF
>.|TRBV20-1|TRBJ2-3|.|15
TGCAGTGCTAGAAGGGCGGGACTCAACACAGATACGCAGTATTTT
CSARRAGLNTDTQYF
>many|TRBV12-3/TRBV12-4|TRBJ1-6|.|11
TGTGCCAGCAGTTTTAGGGGAACCCTCCACTTT
CASSFRGTLHF